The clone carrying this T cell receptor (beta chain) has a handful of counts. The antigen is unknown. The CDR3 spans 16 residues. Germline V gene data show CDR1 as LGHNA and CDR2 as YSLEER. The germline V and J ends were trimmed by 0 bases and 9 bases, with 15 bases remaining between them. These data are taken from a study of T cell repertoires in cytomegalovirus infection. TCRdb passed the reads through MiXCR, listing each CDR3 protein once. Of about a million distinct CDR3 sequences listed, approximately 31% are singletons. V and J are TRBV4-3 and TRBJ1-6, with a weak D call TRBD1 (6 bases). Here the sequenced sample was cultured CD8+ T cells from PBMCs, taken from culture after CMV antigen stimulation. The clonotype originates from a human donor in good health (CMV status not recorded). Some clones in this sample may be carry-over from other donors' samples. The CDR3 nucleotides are TGCGCCAGCAGCCAAGAAAGTACGGGGGGCGGTTCACCCCTCCACTTT. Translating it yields CASSQESTGGGSPLHF.